This T cell receptor (beta chain) was captured by sequencing in a study of T cell repertoires in cytomegalovirus infection. For the study at large: HLA-C-restricted CMV epitopes, recently identified, and well-studied HLA-B-restricted ones were used by the study. Public TCR beta signatures provided an indication of both CMV infection and a matching HLA type.

Regarding this clonotype: Its target is unknown.

The V gene lost 2 bases and the J gene lost 10 bases, with 8 bases spanning the gap. The CDR3 loop spans 11 amino acids. Germline V CDR1 and CDR2: MNHEY, SVGEGT. One entry per CDR3 protein results from TCRdb running MiXCR on the reads. The sample consists of approximately 1,000,000 distinct CDR3 sequences, around a third of them appearing once. The chain employs TRBV6-2 or TRBV6-3 and TRBJ2-5; perhaps TRBD2 as D (5 bases). This sample comprised cultured CD8+ T cells from PBMCs, obtained from culture after CMV antigen stimulation. This sequence was found in a human donor in good health (CMV status not recorded). Some clones in this sample may be carry-over from other donors' samples. The CDR3 DNA follows: TGTGCCAGCAGTTACGATGAGGGCCAGTACTTC. This translates into CASSYDEGQYF.